Reported below is one TCR beta chain. Its antigen is unidentified. This sample was taken from a study of shared clonotypes between healthy human individuals. Background on the study: Donor ages ranged 18 to 49 years: two women, a few men.

It was at deep level that the assay was run. Repertoires were generated with immunoSEQ multiplex PCR, while TCRdb's copy carries only in-frame clones and drops some. The sample has approximately 340,000 clones, about 74% seen once. Study observations and caveats: Few donors restricted represented genetic and exposure-history diversity. Memory subsets had estimated richness that was generally smaller than that of naive subsets.

This CDR3 spans 13 amino acids. V shed 7 bases and J 4 bases; nucleotides not matched to a gene: 9. Germline CDR1 and CDR2: SQVTM and ANQGSEA. Input material: memory CD4+ T cells sorted from blood. Subset of the sample: CD45RA-negative fraction. This clonotype originated in a man between 25 and 39 years old in good health. The chain couples TRBV29-1 to TRBJ1-1, with 7 nucleotides matching TRBD1. CDR3 DNA sequence: TGCAGCGCTACTACAGGGGTTGGCACTGAAGCTTTCTTT. Protein sequence: CSATTGVGTEAFF. Combining the CDR3 with reference TRBV29-1 and TRBJ1-1 gives the whole variable domain SAVISQKPSRDICQRGTSLTIQCQVDSQVTMMFWYRQQPGQSLTLIATANQGSEATYESGFVIDKFPISRPNLTFSTLTVSNMSPEDSSIYLCSATTGVGTEAFFGQGTRLTVV.